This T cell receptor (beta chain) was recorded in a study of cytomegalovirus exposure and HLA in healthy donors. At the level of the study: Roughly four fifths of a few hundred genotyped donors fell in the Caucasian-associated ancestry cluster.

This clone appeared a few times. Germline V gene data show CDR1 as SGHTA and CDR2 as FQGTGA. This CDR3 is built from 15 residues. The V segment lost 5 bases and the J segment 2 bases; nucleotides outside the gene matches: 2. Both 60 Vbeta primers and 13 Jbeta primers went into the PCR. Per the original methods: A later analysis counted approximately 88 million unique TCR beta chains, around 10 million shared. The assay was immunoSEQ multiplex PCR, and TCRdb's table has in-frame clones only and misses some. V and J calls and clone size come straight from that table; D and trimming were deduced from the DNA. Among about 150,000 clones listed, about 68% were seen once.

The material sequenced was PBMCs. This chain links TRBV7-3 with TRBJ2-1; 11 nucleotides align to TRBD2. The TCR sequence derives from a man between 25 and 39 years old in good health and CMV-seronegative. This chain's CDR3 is CASSLSGGAYNEQFF. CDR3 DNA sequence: TGTGCCAGCAGCCTTAGCGGGGGGGCCTACAATGAGCAGTTCTTC.